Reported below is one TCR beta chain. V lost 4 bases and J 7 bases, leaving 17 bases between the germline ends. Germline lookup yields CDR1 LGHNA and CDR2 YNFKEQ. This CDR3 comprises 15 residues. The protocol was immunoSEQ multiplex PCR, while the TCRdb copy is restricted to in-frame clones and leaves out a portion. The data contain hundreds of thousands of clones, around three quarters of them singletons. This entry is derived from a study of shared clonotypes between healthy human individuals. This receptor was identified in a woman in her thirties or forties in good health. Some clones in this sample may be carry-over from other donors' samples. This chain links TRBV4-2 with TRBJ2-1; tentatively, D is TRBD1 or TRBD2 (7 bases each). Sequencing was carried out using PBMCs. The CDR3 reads CASSPRRQGGNEQFF. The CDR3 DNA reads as TGTGCCAGCAGCCCCCGGAGGCAGGGGGGGAATGAGCAGTTCTTC.